This T cell receptor (beta chain) emerged from a study of beta chain features in type 1 diabetes. Germline V gene sequence: CDR1 SGDLS, CDR2 YYNGEE. Trimming cost V 3 bases and J 2 bases; bases outside gene matches: 5. This CDR3 is 16 amino acids long. Investigators reverse transcribed all isolated RNA, so they sequenced expressed TCRB transcripts. Method: immunoSEQ multiplex PCR; TCRdb's copy keeps in-frame clones and lacks some. The sample records under 300,000 clones, 8% being singletons. This clone occurred many times. Donors contributed one heparinised blood draw apiece, averaging around 100 mL. This chain links TRBV9 with TRBJ2-6; 7 bases are shared with TRBD1. This TCR derives from a woman between 18 and 30 years old in good health. Sequencing input: central memory CD4+ T cells from blood. The CDR3 loop reads CASSAGQAAGANVLTF. DNA for the CDR3: TGTGCCAGCAGCGCAGGACAGGCGGCTGGGGCCAACGTCCTGACTTTC.